Here is one T cell receptor beta chain with its context. Its target is not known. Together with a sample-barcoded 5' primer, a J-beta primer mix was included in a second PCR lasting roughly 6 to 12 cycles. CDR3-containing paired-end reads numbered at least 2.5 million in each sample. TCRdb passed the 5' RACE reads through MiXCR, listing each CDR3 protein once. This sample has about 580,000 distinct CDR3 sequences, with around half found just once. Germline V gene lookup returns CDR1 KGHSH and CDR2 LQKENI. V was shortened by 6 bases and J by 5 bases, with 11 bases between the two germline ends. The CDR3 totals 13 residues. The record originates from a study of blood T cells in healthy people across ages. The study, taken as a whole, reports: The study found TCR beta diversity correlated strongly with naive T cell percentage. It was not possible, with unsorted PBMCs, to conclusively compare naive and antigen-experienced cells.

This chain connects TRBV18 to TRBJ2-1, with D perhaps matching TRBD1 (5 bases). The sequencing input was blood. This sequence originates from an older man in good health. CDR3 amino acids: CASSGQKNNEQFF. CDR3 nucleotide sequence: TGTGCCAGCTCGGGGCAAAAAAACAATGAGCAGTTCTTC.